Each of the 5 T cell receptor beta chains below was sequenced from the same sample in a study of shared clonotypes between healthy human individuals (dated by TCRdb to about 2020). CD8 naive samples consisted of CD45RO-negative cells that were positively selected for CCR7, yielding a CD45RA+CCR7+ population without TemRA cells. The protocol used for the library was the immunoSEQ multiplex PCR assay. The table comes from immuneACCESS by way of TCRdb, which keeps in-frame sequences with V and J called. Part of the clones is missing from these tables; in studies checked, under half for an unresolved V gene and the rest for unknown reasons. The sample table shows approximately 840,000 clones, and around 96% are seen once. The ten largest clonotypes hold about 0.25% of the sample. The specimen was naive CD8+ T cells sorted from blood. The sample's cell subset or site label, decoded: CD45RA+CCR7+. The source of these receptors is a man aged 25 to 45 in good health.

The J gene is TRBJ2-1, the V gene TRBV6-1; TRBD2 aligns across 7 bases. The germline V gene has CDR1 MNHNS and CDR2 SASEGT. The junction had 6 bases not matched to a gene; V was cut back by 1 base and J by 3 bases. This CDR3 is 16 amino acids long. The chain's CDR3 is CASSEEAGALYNEQFF. CDR3 bases: TGTGCCAGCAGTGAAGAGGCGGGAGCCCTCTACAATGAGCAGTTCTTC.

This clone appeared a single time. This chain links TRBV9 with TRBJ1-3, with D unclear. Germline assignment: CDR1 SGDLS and CDR2 YYNGEE. The CDR3 is 15 residues long. The V and J ends lost 0 bases and 8 bases respectively, with 15 bases between them. CDR3 region: CASSVGTSGMDTIYF. The CDR3 DNA reads TGTGCCAGCAGCGTAGGAACTAGCGGGATGGACACCATATATTTT. Using reference TRBV9 and TRBJ1-3 for the parts outside the CDR3, the full variable domain is DSGVTQTPKHLITATGQRVTLRCSPRSGDLSVYWYQQSLDQGLQFLIQYYNGEERAKGNILERFSAQQFPDLHSELNLSSLELGDSALYFCASSVGTSGMDTIYFGEGSWLTVV.

The chain recombines TRBV7-9 with TRBJ2-7; D not certain. The germline gives CDR1 SEHNR, CDR2 FQNEAQ (reference sequence). The V end was cut by 2 bases, the J end by 7 bases, with 15 bases between. This CDR3 region has 14 residues. The CDR3 loop reads CASSLSLSFGEQYF. The CDR3 nucleotides read TGTGCCAGCAGCTTATCCCTAAGCTTTGGGGAGCAGTACTTC.

The chain couples TRBV9 to TRBJ2-1; a possible D gene is TRBD1 (5 bases). The CDR3 is made up of 17 amino acids. Trimming stripped 0 bases from V and 3 bases from J, with 16 bases between. Per the germline V gene, CDR1 is SGDLS and CDR2 is YYNGEE. The CDR3 loop is CASSVVPGDSSYNEQFF. In nucleotides, the CDR3 is TGTGCCAGCAGCGTAGTTCCCGGAGACAGTAGCTACAATGAGCAGTTCTTC. The full variable domain, in which reference TRBV9 and TRBJ2-1 provide the parts outside the CDR3, is DSGVTQTPKHLITATGQRVTLRCSPRSGDLSVYWYQQSLDQGLQFLIQYYNGEERAKGNILERFSAQQFPDLHSELNLSSLELGDSALYFCASSVVPGDSSYNEQFFGPGTRLTVL.

V is TRBV7-9 and J is TRBJ1-1, with D perhaps TRBD1 (5 bases). V lost 5 bases and J lost 7, with 17 bases in between. This CDR3 has 14 amino acids. Germline values: CDR1 SEHNR, CDR2 FQNEAQ (reference sequence). CDR3 protein: CASSPPAGRGEAFF. In nucleotides, the CDR3 is TGTGCCAGCAGCCCCCCGGCGGGGCGAGGTGAAGCTTTCTTT.